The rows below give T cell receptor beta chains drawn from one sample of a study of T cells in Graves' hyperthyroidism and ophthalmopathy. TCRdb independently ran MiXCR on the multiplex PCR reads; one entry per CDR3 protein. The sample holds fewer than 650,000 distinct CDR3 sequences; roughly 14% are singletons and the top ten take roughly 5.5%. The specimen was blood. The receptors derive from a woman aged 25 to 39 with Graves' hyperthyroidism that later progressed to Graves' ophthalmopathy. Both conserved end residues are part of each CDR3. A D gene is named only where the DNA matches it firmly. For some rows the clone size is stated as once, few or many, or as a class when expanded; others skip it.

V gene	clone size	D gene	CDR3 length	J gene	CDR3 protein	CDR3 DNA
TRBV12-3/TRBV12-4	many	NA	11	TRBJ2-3	CASSPQDTQYF	TGTGCCAGCAGTCCCCAGGATACGCAGTATTTT
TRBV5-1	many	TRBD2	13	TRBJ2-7	CASSRTSGSEQYF	TGCGCCAGCAGCCGGACTAGCGGATCCGAGCAGTACTTC
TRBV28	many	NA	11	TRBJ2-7	CASSLLDEQYF	TGTGCCAGCAGTTTATTGGACGAGCAGTACTTC
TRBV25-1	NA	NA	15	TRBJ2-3	CASSDLAKSTDTQYF	TGTGCCAGCAGTGATTTAGCGAAAAGCACAGATACGCAGTATTTT
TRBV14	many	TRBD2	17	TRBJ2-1	CASSLLPGLAGADEQFF	TGTGCCAGCAGCCTTTTGCCGGGACTAGCGGGAGCGGATGAGCAGTTCTTC
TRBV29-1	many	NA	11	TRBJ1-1	CSVRLNTEAFF	TGCAGCGTTAGGTTAAACACTGAAGCTTTCTTT
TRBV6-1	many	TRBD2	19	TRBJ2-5	CASSEHPPLTSGTQETQYF	TGTGCCAGCAGTGAACACCCCCCACTAACTAGCGGGACCCAAGAGACCCAGTACTTC
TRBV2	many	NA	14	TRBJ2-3	CASSEIISTDTQYF	TGTGCCAGCAGTGAAATAATTAGTACAGATACGCAGTATTTT
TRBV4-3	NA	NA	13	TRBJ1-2	CASSQEGFYGYTF	TGCGCCAGCAGCCAAGAGGGTTTCTATGGCTACACCTTC
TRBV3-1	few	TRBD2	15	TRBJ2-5	CASSQGTSGIKTQYF	TGTGCCAGCAGCCAGGGGACTAGCGGGATAAAGACCCAGTACTTC
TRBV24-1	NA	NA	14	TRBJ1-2	CATSDLTVNYGYTF	TGTGCCACCAGTGACCTGACAGTAAACTATGGCTACACCTTC
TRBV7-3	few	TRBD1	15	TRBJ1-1	CASSPAGTGLTEAFF	TGTGCCAGCAGCCCCGCTGGGACAGGGTTAACTGAAGCTTTCTTT
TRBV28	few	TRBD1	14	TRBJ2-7	CASSPGTATYEQYF	TGTGCCAGCAGTCCCGGGACAGCCACCTACGAGCAGTACTTC
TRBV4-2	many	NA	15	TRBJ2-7	CASSRRLAEAYEQYF	TGTGCCAGCAGTCGGCGCCTTGCGGAGGCGTACGAGCAGTACTTC
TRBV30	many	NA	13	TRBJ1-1	CAWSYFRETEAFF	TGTGCCTGGAGCTACTTCAGGGAAACTGAAGCTTTCTTT
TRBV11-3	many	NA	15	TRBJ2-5	CASSTRGDQGETQYF	TGTGCCAGCAGCACCCGAGGGGACCAGGGAGAGACCCAGTACTTC
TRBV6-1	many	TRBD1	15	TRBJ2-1	CASSEAGTGFDEQFF	TGTGCCAGCAGTGAAGCAGGGACAGGTTTTGATGAGCAGTTCTTC
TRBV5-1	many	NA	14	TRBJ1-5	CASSLGDKNQPQHF	TGCGCCAGCAGCTTGGGGGACAAGAATCAGCCCCAGCATTTT
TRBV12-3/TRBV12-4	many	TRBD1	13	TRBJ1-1	CASSNRGGTEAFF	TGTGCCAGCAGTAACAGGGGCGGCACTGAAGCTTTCTTT
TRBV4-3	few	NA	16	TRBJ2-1	CASSQDLADYNNEQFF	TGCGCCAGCAGCCAAGATTTGGCGGACTATAACAATGAGCAGTTCTTC
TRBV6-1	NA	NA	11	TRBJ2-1	CASSRTYEQFF	TGTGCCAGCAGTCGTACATATGAGCAGTTCTTC
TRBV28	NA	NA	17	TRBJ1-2	CASISGGGDHSNYGYTF	TGTGCCAGCATTAGTGGAGGGGGGGACCACTCTAACTATGGCTACACCTTC
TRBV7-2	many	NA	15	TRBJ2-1	CASSLAGLSYNEQFF	TGTGCCAGCAGCTTAGCAGGGTTATCCTACAATGAGCAGTTCTTC
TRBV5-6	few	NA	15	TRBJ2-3	CASSPTPTSTDTQYF	TGTGCCAGCAGCCCGACACCGACTAGCACAGATACGCAGTATTTT
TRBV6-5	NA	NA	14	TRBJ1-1	CASSYGGAATEAFF	TGTGCCAGCAGTTATGGTGGGGCAGCCACTGAAGCTTTCTTT
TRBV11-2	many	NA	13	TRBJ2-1	CASSLVGGDEQFF	TGTGCCAGCAGCTTAGTAGGCGGTGATGAGCAGTTCTTC
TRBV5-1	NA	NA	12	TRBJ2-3	CASSPHEDTQYF	TGCGCCAGCAGCCCCCACGAAGATACGCAGTATTTT
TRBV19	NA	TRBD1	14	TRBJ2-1	CASRDRLPYNEQFF	TGTGCCAGTAGGGACAGGTTACCCTACAATGAGCAGTTCTTC